The 28 T cell receptor beta chains presented below share a single source sample, sequenced in a study of cytomegalovirus exposure and HLA in healthy donors. Using immunoSEQ multiplex PCR, the repertoire was profiled, and TCRdb retains in-frame clones only, with some absent. The data contain hundreds of thousands of clones, 85% to 90% of them singletons. Sequences were obtained from PBMCs. The receptors stem from a woman between 18 and 29 years old in good health and CMV-seronegative.

The chain has TRBV28 and TRBJ2-7; the match to TRBD2 covers 9 bases. The CDR3 runs 14 residues. The V gene end was trimmed by 6 bases and the J gene end by 2 bases; junction bases not matched to a gene: 5. Germline values: CDR1 MDHEN, CDR2 SYDVKM. This CDR3 is CASSPGTSTYEQYF. The DNA of the CDR3 is TGTGCCAGCAGCCCCGGGACTAGCACCTACGAGCAGTACTTC.

In its sample, this clone was seen once. This chain links TRBV23-1 with TRBJ1-2; D unresolved. TRBV23-1 belongs to the ORF category, with a function that is uncertain. The CDR3 has 12 residues. The V end was cut by 3 bases, the J end by 8 bases, with 10 bases between. The CDR3 loop is CASSQLVPGYTF. CDR3 coding DNA: TGCGCCAGCAGTCAGTTAGTCCCGGGCTACACCTTC.

V usage is TRBV4-2 and J usage is TRBJ2-3; 8 bases agree with TRBD2. Germline CDR1 reads LGHNA; CDR2 reads YNFKEQ. The V gene end was trimmed by 3 bases and the J gene end by 3 bases; junction bases not matched to a gene: 14. CDR3 length: 18 residues. CDR3 nucleotides: TGTGCCAGCAGCCAGGTTGGGTTAGCGGGAATTGGGACAGATACGCAGTATTTT. Protein product: CASSQVGLAGIGTDTQYF.

The chain carries TRBV18 and TRBJ2-7; possible D gene TRBD2, 6 bases. CDR3 length: 16 amino acids. V was clipped by 2 bases and J by 2 bases, with 16 bases between them. Germline CDR1 and CDR2: KGHSH and LQKENI. CDR3 amino acids: CASSPVVSGFTYEQYF. The CDR3 nucleotides are TGTGCCAGCTCACCAGTGGTTAGCGGATTTACCTACGAGCAGTACTTC.

The chain employs TRBV15 and TRBJ2-1; the match to TRBD1 covers 12 bases. Germline loops: CDR1 LNHNV, CDR2 YYDKDF (reference sequence). V shed 4 bases and J 9 bases; nucleotides not matched to a gene: 4. This CDR3 contains 14 residues. CDR3 nucleotides: TGTGCCACCAGCACTCGGGACAGGGGGCTTGAGCAGTTCTTC. This sequence encodes CATSTRDRGLEQFF.

CDR3 loop: CASRGRPDPKFSPLHF. The CDR3, as DNA: TGTGCCAGTCGGGGTCGGCCGGACCCTAAATTTTCACCCCTCCACTTT. The rearrangement joins TRBV28 to TRBJ1-6; D gene unclear. CDR3 size: 16 residues. Germline loops: CDR1 MDHEN, CDR2 SYDVKM. V was shortened by 9 bases and J by 9 bases, with 24 bases between the two germline ends.

V usage is TRBV9 and J usage is TRBJ1-3; D might be TRBD1 (6 bases). The CDR3 has 14 amino acids. Per germline, CDR1 SGDLS and CDR2 YYNGEE. The V and J ends lost 4 bases and 1 base respectively, with 9 bases between them. The CDR3 loop is CASSLDSSGNTIYF. For the CDR3, the DNA is TGTGCCAGCAGCTTGGACAGTTCTGGAAACACCATATATTTT.

A word on this clone: Other DNA sequences of this sample code for an identical CDR3. V and J are TRBV11-2 and TRBJ1-5; D uncertain. The CDR3 totals 13 residues. Trimming took off 1 base at V and 7 bases at J, with 8 bases between the two ends. Germline CDR1 reads SGHAT; CDR2 reads FQNNGV. CDR3 loop: CASSLGGGQPQHF. The CDR3 DNA reads TGTGCCAGCAGCTTAGGGGGAGGACAGCCCCAGCATTTT. The variable domain in full, completed from reference TRBV11-2 and TRBJ1-5, reads EAGVAQSPRYKIIEKRQSVAFWCNPISGHATLYWYQQILGQGPKLLIQFQNNGVVDDSQLPKDRFSAERLKGVDSTLKIQPAKLEDSAVYLCASSLGGGQPQHFGDGTRLSIL.

The chain combines TRBV27 with TRBJ2-7, with TRBD2 matching over 10 bases. The CDR3 consists of 16 residues. V lost 0 bases, J lost 3 bases, and 5 bases stayed unmatched. Per the germline V gene, CDR1 is MNHEY and CDR2 is SMNVEV (reference sequence). In DNA form, the CDR3 reads TGTGCCAGCAGTTTATCGATGGCTAGCGGGGGCTACGAGCAGTACTTC. Translating it yields CASSLSMASGGYEQYF.

The chain has TRBV10-3 and TRBJ2-3, with 7 bases lining up with TRBD2. Germline V gene sequence: CDR1 ENHRY, CDR2 SYGVKD. V lost 3 bases, J lost 2 bases, and 8 bases stayed unmatched. CDR3 length: 16 residues. DNA for the CDR3: TGTGCCATCAGTGAAGGCCCAGCGGGACCCACAGATACGCAGTATTTT. It specifies CAISEGPAGPTDTQYF.

The chain uses TRBV9 and TRBJ2-3; 7 bases are shared with TRBD2. The germline V gene encodes CDR1 SGDLS and CDR2 YYNGEE. This CDR3 is built from 13 residues. The junction had 2 bases not matched to a gene; V was cut back by 2 bases and J by 5 bases. CDR3 sequence: CASSVAGVDTQYF. The CDR3 coding sequence is TGTGCCAGCAGCGTTGCGGGGGTAGATACGCAGTATTTT. The complete variable domain, with remaining parts taken from reference TRBV9 and TRBJ2-3, reads DSGVTQTPKHLITATGQRVTLRCSPRSGDLSVYWYQQSLDQGLQFLIQYYNGEERAKGNILERFSAQQFPDLHSELNLSSLELGDSALYFCASSVAGVDTQYFGPGTRLTVL.

This chain connects TRBV28 to TRBJ2-1; 10 positions agree with TRBD2. The CDR3 spans 13 residues. The junction had 10 bases not matched to a gene; V was cut back by 6 bases and J by 14 bases. The germline V gene has CDR1 MDHEN and CDR2 SYDVKM. CDR3 residues: CASRTGASGSKFF. The CDR3 region has the DNA TGTGCCAGCAGGACAGGGGCTAGCGGGAGCAAGTTCTTC.

The chain joins TRBV27 to TRBJ2-2; D possibly corresponds to TRBD1 (5 bases). The CDR3 has 18 amino acids. Germline CDR1 and CDR2: MNHEY and SMNVEV (reference sequence). Trimming left V 1 base short and J 10 bases short, with 25 bases between. CDR3 in DNA: TGTGCCAGCAGTTTATTCCCCCAGGGTATAGAGGTGGGCTTGGAGCTGTTTTTT. It encodes CASSLFPQGIEVGLELFF.

The chain uses TRBV13 and TRBJ2-1; 9 bases are a match to TRBD2. This CDR3 has 16 amino acids. The germline V gene has CDR1 PRHDT and CDR2 FYEKMQ (reference sequence). With V trimmed by 4 bases and J by 5 bases, 9 bases remained unmatched. CDR3 coding DNA: TGTGCCAGCAGCTCATTAAGCGGGAGGTCCCACAATGAGCAGTTCTTC. Its protein product is CASSSLSGRSHNEQFF.

The J gene is TRBJ2-7, the V gene TRBV28; 7 bases are shared with TRBD2. CDR1 is MDHEN, CDR2 SYDVKM, per germline. The trim removed 5 bases at V and 0 bases at J, leaving 7 bases unmatched. This CDR3 comprises 15 residues. CDR3 DNA sequence: TGTGCCAGCAGTCAGGGAGCGGGATCCTCCTACGAGCAGTACTTC. It codes for CASSQGAGSSYEQYF.

The gene calls are TRBV13 and TRBJ1-2; 9 bases align to TRBD1. This CDR3 contains 17 residues. The trim removed 4 bases at V and 2 bases at J, leaving 11 bases unmatched. Germline V gives CDR1 PRHDT, CDR2 FYEKMQ (reference sequence). The CDR3: CASSSLTGTGWNYGYTF. Written as DNA, the CDR3 is TGTGCCAGCAGCTCCCTGACCGGGACAGGGTGGAACTATGGCTACACCTTC.

The rearrangement links TRBV27 to TRBJ2-1; a weak D match, TRBD2 (6 bases). Germline lookup yields CDR1 MNHEY and CDR2 SMNVEV (reference sequence). Trimming left V 1 base short and J 7 bases short, with 11 bases between. CDR3 length equals 14 residues. This chain's CDR3 is CASSLYGGGNEQFF. In nucleotides, the CDR3 is TGTGCCAGCAGTTTATACGGGGGAGGTAATGAGCAGTTCTTC.

This rearrangement joins TRBV5-6 to TRBJ2-3, with unresolved D. The germline gives CDR1 SGHDT, CDR2 YYEEEE. V lost 0 bases and J 0 bases, leaving 5 bases between the germline ends. This CDR3 contains 14 residues. In DNA, the CDR3 is TGTGCCAGCAGCTTGGTGCTAAGCACAGATACGCAGTATTTT. It specifies CASSLVLSTDTQYF.

This clone was seen once. The V gene is TRBV19, the J gene TRBJ2-5; TRBD2 matches 10 bases. The germline gives CDR1 LNHDA, CDR2 SQIVND (reference sequence). The CDR3 contains 16 residues. With 3 bases clipped from V and 1 base from J, the junction kept 5 bases outside the gene matches. The CDR3 is CASSMGTSAFQETQYF. The CDR3 coding sequence is TGTGCCAGTAGTATGGGGACTAGCGCTTTCCAAGAGACCCAGTACTTC.

The V call is TRBV5-1, the J call TRBJ1-1; D may be TRBD1 (6 bases). CDR3 size: 15 residues. V dropped 1 base and J dropped 3 bases, with 13 bases sitting between them. CDR1 and CDR2 (germline): SGHRS, YFSETQ. The CDR3 bases are TGCGCCAGCAGCTTGATGCAGGGGTCTCACACTGAAGCTTTCTTT. It yields the protein CASSLMQGSHTEAFF.

The J gene is TRBJ2-1, the V gene TRBV21-1; the table's D call, TRBD1, has no DNA check behind it. TRBV21-1 has pseudogene status. The CDR3 consists of 12 residues. CDR3 amino acids: CASSNQDNEQFF. The CDR3 nucleotides read TGTGCCAGCAGCAATCAGGACAATGAGCAGTTCTTC.

This clone was picked up a small number of times. The V call is TRBV10-3, the J call TRBJ1-3, with D uncertain. This CDR3 region has 10 residues. V was clipped by 3 bases and J by 8 bases, with 2 bases between them. Per germline, CDR1 ENHRY and CDR2 SYGVKD. The CDR3 reads CAISDDTIYF. The CDR3 region has the DNA TGTGCCATCAGTGACGACACCATATATTTT.

In this sample, this clone turned up once. The chain recombines TRBV11-1 with TRBJ2-7; D possibly corresponds to TRBD2 (5 bases). The germline V gene encodes CDR1 SGHAT and CDR2 FQDESV (reference sequence). V lost 1 base and J lost 3, with 10 bases in between. The CDR3 has 14 residues. DNA for the CDR3: TGTGCCAGCAGCTTAGGGACTCTTAACTACGAGCAGTACTTC. Translated: CASSLGTLNYEQYF.

The gene calls are TRBV7-9 and TRBJ1-2, with D tentatively TRBD1 (6 bases). The V gene lost 4 bases and the J gene lost 6 bases, with 21 bases spanning the gap. The V gene's germline CDR1 is SEHNR and CDR2 FQNEAQ (reference sequence). The CDR3 is 16 residues long. CDR3 region: CASSSPPPQGPNGYTF. The CDR3 nucleotides are TGTGCCAGCAGCTCCCCACCACCACAGGGTCCTAATGGCTACACCTTC.

CDR3 in DNA: TGTGCCAGCAGTCGGTATCAGGGCAATGAGCAGTTCTTC. Translation: CASSRYQGNEQFF. V gene TRBV2 combines with J gene TRBJ2-1; TRBD1 is a possible D gene (5 bases). The CDR3 extends over 13 amino acids. Trimming shortened V by 5 bases and J by 6 bases, and 11 bases separated the two germline ends. Germline V gene data show CDR1 as SNHLY and CDR2 as FYNNEI.

V gene TRBV6-5 combines with J gene TRBJ2-1; 8 bases are shared with TRBD2. CDR1 and CDR2 from the germline V gene are MNHEY and SVGAGI. The CDR3 totals 15 residues. V was pared by 2 bases and J by 9 bases, with 9 bases of the junction left unmatched. CDR3 in DNA: TGTGCCAGCAGTTACGTAGGCGGGGGGATTGGTGAGCAGTTCTTC. Residues: CASSYVGGGIGEQFF.

J is TRBJ2-3 and V is TRBV30; D is unclear. V lost 4 bases, J lost 1 base, and 6 bases lay in between. The CDR3 spans 12 residues. Germline lookup yields CDR1 GTSNPN and CDR2 SVGIG (reference sequence). The CDR3 here is CAWTRRTDTQYF. As DNA, the CDR3 is TGTGCCTGGACCCGTCGCACAGATACGCAGTATTTT.

This chain links TRBV27 with TRBJ2-1; D uncertain. V lost 0 bases and J lost 9, with 9 bases in between. The CDR3 has 13 amino acids. Germline-derived CDR1 and CDR2 are MNHEY and SMNVEV (reference sequence). The CDR3 reads CASSLSFFLEQFF. CDR3 nucleotides: TGTGCCAGCAGTTTATCGTTTTTTCTTGAGCAGTTCTTC.